One and the same sample provided the 9 T cell receptor beta chains below, sequenced in a study of blood T cell repertoires in COVID-19. The assay was immunoSEQ multiplex PCR, and TCRdb's table has in-frame clones only and misses some. The table includes some 110,000 clones, 84% detected once. Sequencing was performed on PBMCs or T cells enriched from blood (not recorded which). These receptors originate from a woman in her 30s who had recovered from COVID-19.

This clone is medium-sized within its sample. This chain links TRBV28 with TRBJ2-5; D possibly corresponds to TRBD2 (6 bases). The CDR3 loop spans 18 amino acids. Germline V gene lookup returns CDR1 MDHEN and CDR2 SYDVKM. Between the trimmed V and J ends, which lost 4 bases and 2 bases, there was a span of 23 bases. The CDR3 DNA reads as TGTGCCAGCAGTTCGCCGTTATCGGGAGCACGAGAACAAGAGACCCAGTACTTC. Encoded protein: CASSSPLSGAREQETQYF. Full variable domain (remainder filled in from reference TRBV28 and TRBJ2-5): DVKVTQSSRYLVKRTGEKVFLECVQDMDHENMFWYRQDPGLGLRLIYFSYDVKMKEKGDIPEGYSVSREKKERFSLILESASTNQTSMYLCASSSPLSGAREQETQYFGPGTRLLVL.

The J gene is TRBJ2-5, the V gene TRBV5-4, with a weak D call TRBD1 (5 bases). The CDR3 has 14 residues. Germline V gives CDR1 SGHNT, CDR2 YYREEE (reference sequence). Trimming removed 0 bases at V and 5 bases at J, with 11 bases between. The CDR3 region has the DNA TGTGCCAGCAGCTTGGAAGGGGTCAAGGAGACCCAGTACTTC. It specifies CASSLEGVKETQYF. Full variable domain (outside the CDR3, taken from reference TRBV5-4 and TRBJ2-5): ETGVTQSPTHLIKTRGQQVTLRCSSQSGHNTVSWYQQALGQGPQFIFQYYREEENGRGNFPPRFSGLQFPNYSSELNVNALELDDSALYLCASSLEGVKETQYFGPGTRLLVL.

The rearrangement uses TRBV19 and TRBJ2-1; TRBD2 matches 11 bases. The J segment lost 7 bases and the V segment lost 5 bases, leaving 7 bases of the junction unmatched. This CDR3 has 15 residues. In germline, CDR1 is LNHDA, CDR2 SQIVND (reference sequence). The CDR3 DNA follows: TGTGCCAGTAGTGCAGCGGGACTAGCGGCTAATGAGCAGTTCTTC. Protein sequence: CASSAAGLAANEQFF. The full variable domain, with the rest looked up from reference TRBV19 and TRBJ2-1, is DGGITQSPKYLFRKEGQNVTLSCEQNLNHDAMYWYRQDPGQGLRLIYYSQIVNDFQKGDIAEGYSVSREKKESFPLTVTSAQKNPTAFYLCASSAAGLAANEQFFGPGTRLTVL.

This chain uses TRBV7-2 with TRBJ1-1; possible D gene TRBD1, 5 bases. Trimming took 5 bases from V and 5 from J, leaving 12 bases between them. The germline V gene encodes CDR1 SGHTA and CDR2 FQGNSA. The CDR3 extends over 13 amino acids. CDR3 protein: CASSPPGGTEAFF. The DNA for the CDR3 is TGTGCCAGCAGCCCTCCGGGGGGAACTGAAGCTTTCTTT.

A few counts support this clone. The V call is TRBV7-3, the J call TRBJ2-5, with D maybe TRBD2 (5 bases). This CDR3 has 15 residues. CDR1 is SGHTA, CDR2 FQGTGA, per germline. With 3 bases removed from V and 2 bases from J, the gap between germline ends came to 13 bases. The CDR3, as DNA: TGTGCCAGCAGCTTCGGACTCACAACTCAAGAGACCCAGTACTTC. Translated: CASSFGLTTQETQYF.

V and J are TRBV7-2 and TRBJ2-1; D gene uncertain. CDR3 length equals 16 residues. Trimming stripped 0 bases from V and 3 bases from J, with 12 bases between. Looked up from germline, CDR1 is SGHTA and CDR2 is FQGNSA. The CDR3 coding sequence is TGTGCCAGCAGCTTAGCGTTCAGCGCCATCTACAATGAGCAGTTCTTC. Encoded protein: CASSLAFSAIYNEQFF.

This chain joins TRBV5-4 and TRBJ2-5; 7 positions match TRBD1. CDR1 and CDR2 from the germline V gene are SGHNT and YYREEE (reference sequence). The CDR3 has 13 amino acids. The J segment lost 3 bases and the V segment lost 1 base, leaving 0 bases of the junction unmatched. CDR3 in amino acids: CASSLQGEETQYF. The CDR3 coding sequence is TGTGCCAGCAGCTTGCAGGGGGAAGAGACCCAGTACTTC.

In this sample, this clone turned up a few times. V gene TRBV29-1 combines with J gene TRBJ1-2; the D is unclear. This CDR3 contains 11 residues. Germline V lookup: CDR1 SQVTM, CDR2 ANQGSEA. The germline V and J ends were trimmed by 4 bases and 3 bases, with 6 bases remaining between them. CDR3 coding DNA: TGCAGCGTTGGAGTAGACTATGGCTACACCTTC. Translating it yields CSVGVDYGYTF.

The chain employs TRBV5-5 and TRBJ1-3; D remains unclear. The ends were cut back, 3 bases at V and 0 bases at J, with 10 bases in the middle. Germline CDR1 SGHKS, CDR2 YYEKEE (reference sequence). This CDR3 spans 15 amino acids. The CDR3 nucleotides read TGTGCCAGCAGCTCAGGTTCACGCTCTGGAAACACCATATATTTT. This codes for CASSSGSRSGNTIYF.